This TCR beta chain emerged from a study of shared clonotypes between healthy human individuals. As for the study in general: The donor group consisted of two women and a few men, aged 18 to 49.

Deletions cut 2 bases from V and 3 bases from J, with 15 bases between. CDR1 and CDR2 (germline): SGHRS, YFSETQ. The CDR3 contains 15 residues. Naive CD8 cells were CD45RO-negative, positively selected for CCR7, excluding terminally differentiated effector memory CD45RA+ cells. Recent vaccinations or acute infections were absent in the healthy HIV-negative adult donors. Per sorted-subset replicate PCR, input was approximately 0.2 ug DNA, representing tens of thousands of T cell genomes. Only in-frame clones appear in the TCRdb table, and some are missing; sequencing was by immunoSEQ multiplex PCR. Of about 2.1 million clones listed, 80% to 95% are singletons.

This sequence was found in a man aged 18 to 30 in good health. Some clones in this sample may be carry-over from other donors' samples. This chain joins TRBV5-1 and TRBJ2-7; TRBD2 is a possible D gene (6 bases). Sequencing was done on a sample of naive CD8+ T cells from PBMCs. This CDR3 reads CASSFGSGGFYEQYF. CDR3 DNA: TGCGCCAGCAGCTTCGGCTCCGGGGGATTCTACGAGCAGTACTTC.